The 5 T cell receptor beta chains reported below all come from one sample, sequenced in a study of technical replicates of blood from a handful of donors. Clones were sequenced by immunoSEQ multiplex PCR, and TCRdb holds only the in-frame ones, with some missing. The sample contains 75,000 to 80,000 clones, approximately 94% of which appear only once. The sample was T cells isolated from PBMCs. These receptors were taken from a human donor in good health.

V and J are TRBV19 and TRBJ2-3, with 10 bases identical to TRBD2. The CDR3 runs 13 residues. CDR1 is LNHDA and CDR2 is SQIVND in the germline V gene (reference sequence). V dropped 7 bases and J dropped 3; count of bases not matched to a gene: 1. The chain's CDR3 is CASKLAGTDTQYF. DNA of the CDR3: TGTGCCAGTAAACTAGCGGGAACAGATACGCAGTATTTT. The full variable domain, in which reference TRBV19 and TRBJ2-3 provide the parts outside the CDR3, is DGGITQSPKYLFRKEGQNVTLSCEQNLNHDAMYWYRQDPGQGLRLIYYSQIVNDFQKGDIAEGYSVSREKKESFPLTVTSAQKNPTAFYLCASKLAGTDTQYFGPGTRLTVL.

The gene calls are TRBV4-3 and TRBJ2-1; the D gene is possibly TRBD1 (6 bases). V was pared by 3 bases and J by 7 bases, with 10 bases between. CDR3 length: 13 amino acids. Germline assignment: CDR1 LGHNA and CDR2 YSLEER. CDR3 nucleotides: TGCGCCAGCAGCCATGAACAGGGAAATGAGCAGTTCTTC. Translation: CASSHEQGNEQFF.

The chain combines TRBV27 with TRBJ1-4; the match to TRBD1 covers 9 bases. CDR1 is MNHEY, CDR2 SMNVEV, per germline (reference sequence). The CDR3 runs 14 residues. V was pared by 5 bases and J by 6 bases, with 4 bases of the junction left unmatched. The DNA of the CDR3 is TGTGCCAGCAGTCCCGGGACAGGGTATGAAAAACTGTTTTTT. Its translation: CASSPGTGYEKLFF.

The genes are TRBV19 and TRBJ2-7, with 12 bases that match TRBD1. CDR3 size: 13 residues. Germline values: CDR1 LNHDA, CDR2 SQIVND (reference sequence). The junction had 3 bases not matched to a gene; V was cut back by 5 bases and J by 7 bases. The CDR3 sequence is CASSWDRGREQYF. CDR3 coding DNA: TGTGCCAGTAGTTGGGACAGGGGGCGAGAGCAGTACTTC.

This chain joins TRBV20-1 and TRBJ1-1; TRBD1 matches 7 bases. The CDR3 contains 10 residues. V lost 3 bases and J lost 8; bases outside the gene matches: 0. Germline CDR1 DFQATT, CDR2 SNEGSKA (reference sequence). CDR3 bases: TGCAGTGCTAGGACAGGGGAAGCTTTCTTT. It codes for CSARTGEAFF.